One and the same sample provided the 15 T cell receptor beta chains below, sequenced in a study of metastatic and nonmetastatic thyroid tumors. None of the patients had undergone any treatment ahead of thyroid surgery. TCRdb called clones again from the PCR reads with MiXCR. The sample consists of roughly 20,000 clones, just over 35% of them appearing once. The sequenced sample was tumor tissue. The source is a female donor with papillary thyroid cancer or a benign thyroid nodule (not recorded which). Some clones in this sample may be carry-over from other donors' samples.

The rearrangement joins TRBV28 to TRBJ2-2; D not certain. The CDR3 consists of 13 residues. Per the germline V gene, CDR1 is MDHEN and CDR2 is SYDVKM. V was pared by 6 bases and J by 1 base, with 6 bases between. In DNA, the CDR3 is TGTGCCAGCAGCAACTTGAACACCGGGGAGCTGTTTTTT. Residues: CASSNLNTGELFF.

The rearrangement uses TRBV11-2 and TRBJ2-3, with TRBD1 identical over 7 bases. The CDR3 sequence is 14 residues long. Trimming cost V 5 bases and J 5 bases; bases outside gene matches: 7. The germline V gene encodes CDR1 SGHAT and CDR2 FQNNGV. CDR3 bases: TGTGCCAGCAGCCACACAGGGGAAGGAGATACGCAGTATTTT. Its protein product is CASSHTGEGDTQYF. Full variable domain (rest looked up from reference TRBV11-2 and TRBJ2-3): EAGVAQSPRYKIIEKRQSVAFWCNPISGHATLYWYQQILGQGPKLLIQFQNNGVVDDSQLPKDRFSAERLKGVDSTLKIQPAKLEDSAVYLCASSHTGEGDTQYFGPGTRLTVL.

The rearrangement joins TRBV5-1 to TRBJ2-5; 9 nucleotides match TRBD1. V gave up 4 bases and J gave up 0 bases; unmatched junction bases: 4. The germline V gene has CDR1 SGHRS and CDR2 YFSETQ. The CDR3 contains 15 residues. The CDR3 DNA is TGCGCCAGCAGCACCGGGACAGGGAACCAAGAGACCCAGTACTTC. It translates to CASSTGTGNQETQYF.

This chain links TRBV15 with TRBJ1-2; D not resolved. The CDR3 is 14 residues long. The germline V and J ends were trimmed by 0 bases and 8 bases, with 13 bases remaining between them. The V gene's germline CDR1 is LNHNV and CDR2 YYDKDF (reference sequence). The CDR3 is CATSRDLGGQGYTF. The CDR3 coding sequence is TGTGCCACCAGCAGAGATCTTGGAGGGCAAGGCTACACCTTC.

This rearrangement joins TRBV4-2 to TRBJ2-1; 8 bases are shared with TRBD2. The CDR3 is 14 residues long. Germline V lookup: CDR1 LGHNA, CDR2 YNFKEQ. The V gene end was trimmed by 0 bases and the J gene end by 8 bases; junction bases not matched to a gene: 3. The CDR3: CASSQDAAGDEQFF. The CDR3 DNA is TGTGCCAGCAGCCAAGACGCAGCGGGAGATGAGCAGTTCTTC.

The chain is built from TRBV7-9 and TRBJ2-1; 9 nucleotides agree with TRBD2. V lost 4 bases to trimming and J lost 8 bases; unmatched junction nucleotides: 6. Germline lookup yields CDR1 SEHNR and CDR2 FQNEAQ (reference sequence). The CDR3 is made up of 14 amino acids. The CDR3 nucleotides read TGTGCCAGCAGCTCAACGGGACTAGCCGATGAGCAGTTCTTC. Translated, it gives CASSSTGLADEQFF.

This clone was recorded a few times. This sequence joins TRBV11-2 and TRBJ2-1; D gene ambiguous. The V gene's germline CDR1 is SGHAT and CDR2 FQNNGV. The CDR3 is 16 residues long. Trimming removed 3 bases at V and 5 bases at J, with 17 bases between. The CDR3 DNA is TGTGCCAGCAGCTTGCAGCGAGCGTTATTGAACAATGAGCAGTTCTTC. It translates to CASSLQRALLNNEQFF.

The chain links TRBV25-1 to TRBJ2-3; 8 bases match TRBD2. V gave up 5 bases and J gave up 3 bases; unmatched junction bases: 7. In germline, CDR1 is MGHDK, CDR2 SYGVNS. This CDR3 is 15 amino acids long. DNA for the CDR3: TGTGCCAGCAGTAACCCCCGGGGGGGTACAGATACGCAGTATTTT. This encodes CASSNPRGGTDTQYF.

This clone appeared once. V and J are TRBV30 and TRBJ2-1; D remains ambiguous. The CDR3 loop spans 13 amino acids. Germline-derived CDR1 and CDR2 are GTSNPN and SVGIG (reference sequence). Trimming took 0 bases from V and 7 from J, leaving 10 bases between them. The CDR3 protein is CAWSVGPRNEQFF. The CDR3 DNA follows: TGTGCCTGGAGTGTCGGGCCACGGAATGAGCAGTTCTTC.

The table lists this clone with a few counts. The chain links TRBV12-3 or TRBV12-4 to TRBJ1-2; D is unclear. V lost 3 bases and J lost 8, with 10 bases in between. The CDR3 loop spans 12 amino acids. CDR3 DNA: TGTGCCAGCAGTTTGTCTTCCAGGGGCTACACCTTC. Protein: CASSLSSRGYTF.

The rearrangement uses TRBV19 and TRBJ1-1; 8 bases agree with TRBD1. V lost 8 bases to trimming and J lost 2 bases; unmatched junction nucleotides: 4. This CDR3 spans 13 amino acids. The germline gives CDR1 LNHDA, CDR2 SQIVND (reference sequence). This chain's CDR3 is CASEDRGNTEAFF. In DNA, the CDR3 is TGTGCCAGTGAAGACAGGGGTAACACTGAAGCTTTCTTT.

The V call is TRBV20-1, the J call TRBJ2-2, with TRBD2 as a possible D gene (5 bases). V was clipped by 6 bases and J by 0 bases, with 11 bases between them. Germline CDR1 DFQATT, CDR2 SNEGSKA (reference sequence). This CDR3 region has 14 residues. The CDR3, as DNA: TGCAGTGCCTTGTTACTAGCGAACACCGGGGAGCTGTTTTTT. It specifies CSALLLANTGELFF.

The CDR3 DNA reads TGTGCCTGGAGTGGAATGGGCGCAGGGAAGAATTCACCCCTCCACTTT. It specifies CAWSGMGAGKNSPLHF. The chain joins TRBV30 to TRBJ1-6; a possible D gene is TRBD1 (5 bases). V was shortened by 1 base and J by 7 bases, with 17 bases between the two germline ends. The CDR3 totals 16 residues. In germline, CDR1 is GTSNPN, CDR2 SVGIG (reference sequence).

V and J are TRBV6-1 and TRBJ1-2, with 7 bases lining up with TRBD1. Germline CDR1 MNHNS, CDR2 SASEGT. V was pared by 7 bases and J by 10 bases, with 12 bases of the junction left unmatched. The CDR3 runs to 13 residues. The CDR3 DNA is TGTGCCAGCAAAAAAGACAGGGAGTTTGACTACACCTTC. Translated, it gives CASKKDREFDYTF.

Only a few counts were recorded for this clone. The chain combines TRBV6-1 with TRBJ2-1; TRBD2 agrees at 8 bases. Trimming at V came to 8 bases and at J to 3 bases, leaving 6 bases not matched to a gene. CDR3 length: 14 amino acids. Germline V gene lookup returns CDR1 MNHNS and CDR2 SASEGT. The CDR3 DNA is TGTGCCAGCCAAACCGGGACTAGCTACAATGAGCAGTTCTTC. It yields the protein CASQTGTSYNEQFF.